The 30 T cell receptor beta chains given below trace back to one sample, sequenced in a study of T cell responses to AZD1222 COVID-19 vaccine. The method was immunoSEQ multiplex PCR; TCRdb's version includes in-frame clones alone and lacks a portion of them. The sample holds around 180,000 clones, roughly 92% seen once. The sample here was peripheral blood, taken 28 days after the second AZD1222 dose. All receptors derive from an adult who received the AZD1222 COVID-19 vaccine.

V is TRBV7-3 and J is TRBJ2-2; no reliable D call. Germline V gene data show CDR1 as SGHTA and CDR2 as FQGTGA. Trimming took off 0 bases at V and 1 base at J, with 9 bases between the two ends. CDR3 length: 16 residues. The CDR3 bases are TGTGCCAGCAGCTTAACGTTAACGCGGAACACCGGGGAGCTGTTTTTT. It is translated as CASSLTLTRNTGELFF. The entire variable domain, with the rest obtained from reference TRBV7-3 and TRBJ2-2, is as follows: GAGVSQTPSNKVTEKGKYVELRCDPISGHTALYWYRQSLGQGPEFLIYFQGTGAADDSGLPNDRFFAVRPEGSVSTLKIQRTERGDSAVYLCASSLTLTRNTGELFFGEGSRLTVL.

The gene calls are TRBV5-4 and TRBJ2-5, with TRBD2 as a possible D gene (5 bases). Germline V gives CDR1 SGHNT, CDR2 YYREEE (reference sequence). This CDR3 is built from 14 residues. The V end was cut by 4 bases, the J end by 9 bases, with 19 bases between. The CDR3 sequence: CASSPQRELGAQYF. The CDR3 DNA reads as TGTGCCAGCAGCCCTCAAAGGGAGCTCGGGGCCCAGTACTTC.

The rearrangement links TRBV21-1 to TRBJ2-7; the D call TRBD1 from the table was never checked on the DNA. TRBV21-1 has pseudogene status. The CDR3 extends over 16 amino acids. The CDR3 bases are TGTGCCAGCACCTCAAAGCGTCCAGGGGTCTCCTACGAGCAGTACTTC. It encodes CASTSKRPGVSYEQYF.

The chain recombines TRBV5-4 with TRBJ1-1, with D possibly TRBD1 on 5 matching bases. This CDR3 contains 14 residues. From germline, CDR1 is SGHNT and CDR2 YYREEE (reference sequence). V was shortened by 4 bases and J by 1 base, with 11 bases between the two germline ends. This chain's CDR3 is CASSPATANTEAFF. The CDR3 DNA sequence: TGTGCCAGCAGCCCCGCGACAGCGAACACTGAAGCTTTCTTT.

Remarks on this clone: Mismatch with germline at one junction end may stem from a read error. This chain uses TRBV6-1 with TRBJ2-1; no reliable D call. CDR3 length equals 15 residues. The germline V gene encodes CDR1 MNHNS and CDR2 SASEGT. CDR3 loop: CASSEGLSSYNEQFF. CDR3 nucleotides: TGTGCCAGCAGCGAAGGTCTATCCTCCTACAATGAGCAGTTCTTC.

The gene calls are TRBV2 and TRBJ2-6, with D perhaps TRBD1 (6 bases). Germline V gene data show CDR1 as SNHLY and CDR2 as FYNNEI. The CDR3 totals 17 residues. V was pared by 5 bases and J by 0 bases, with 14 bases between. CDR3 amino acids: CASSSQGFGSGANVLTF. The CDR3 bases are TGTGCCAGCAGTTCCCAGGGGTTTGGCTCTGGGGCCAACGTCCTGACTTTC. Full variable domain (outside the CDR3, taken from reference TRBV2 and TRBJ2-6): EPEVTQTPSHQVTQMGQEVILRCVPISNHLYFYWYRQILGQKVEFLVSFYNNEISEKSEIFDDQFSVERPDGSNFTLKIRSTKLEDSAMYFCASSSQGFGSGANVLTFGAGSRLTVL.

The J gene is TRBJ1-1, the V gene TRBV27; TRBD1 is a possible D gene (6 bases). Germline loops: CDR1 MNHEY, CDR2 SMNVEV (reference sequence). This CDR3 has 13 amino acids. V lost 4 bases, J lost 7 bases, and 13 bases lay in between. CDR3 DNA: TGTGCCAGCAGTTATGGACAGTGGGATGAAGCTTTCTTT. Protein sequence: CASSYGQWDEAFF.

Note on this clone: The identical CDR3 is also encoded by other nucleotide sequences in the sample. The V call is TRBV5-6, the J call TRBJ1-6; 10 positions match TRBD1. The germline V gene encodes CDR1 SGHDT and CDR2 YYEEEE. This CDR3 region has 16 residues. V was clipped by 4 bases and J by 1 base; unmatched bases: 2. CDR3 sequence: CASSLGQGSYNSPLHF. In DNA, the CDR3 is TGTGCCAGCAGCCTGGGACAGGGGTCCTATAATTCACCCCTCCACTTT.

This clone was observed a handful of times. The chain couples TRBV28 to TRBJ1-5, with 7 positions matching TRBD1. The CDR3 spans 14 residues. Germline V lookup: CDR1 MDHEN, CDR2 SYDVKM. With V trimmed by 3 bases and J by 5 bases, 4 bases remained unmatched. CDR3 sequence (DNA): TGTGCCAGCAGTTTCCAGACAGGGCATCAGCCCCAGCATTTT. Its protein product is CASSFQTGHQPQHF.

This chain links TRBV19 with TRBJ2-1; 10 bases fit TRBD1. The V gene end was trimmed by 1 base and the J gene end by 9 bases; junction bases not matched to a gene: 6. This CDR3 is built from 15 residues. Germline V gene sequence: CDR1 LNHDA, CDR2 SQIVND (reference sequence). DNA for the CDR3: TGTGCCAGTAGTATAGTGGGACAGGGGCGGCGTGAGCAGTTCTTC. Translated, it gives CASSIVGQGRREQFF.

The chain employs TRBV11-2 and TRBJ2-3; D is uncertain. CDR1 and CDR2 (germline): SGHAT, FQNNGV. This CDR3 is 13 amino acids long. V lost 3 bases to trimming and J lost 4 bases, with 8 bases between them. The CDR3 DNA follows: TGTGCCAGCAGCTTCGACTCGTCAGATACGCAGTATTTT. Its protein product is CASSFDSSDTQYF.

The chain is built from TRBV7-9 and TRBJ2-1; D unresolved. This CDR3 comprises 13 residues. Germline CDR1 and CDR2: SEHNR and FQNEAQ (reference sequence). Trimming pared 5 bases from V and 16 bases from J, leaving 21 bases between. The CDR3 bases are TGTGCCAGCAGCCCCCGTAGCATTGTTGATCATTTCTTC. The encoded protein is CASSPRSIVDHFF. Drawing the rest from reference TRBV7-9 and TRBJ2-1, the complete variable domain is DTGVSQNPRHKITKRGQNVTFRCDPISEHNRLYWYRQTLGQGPEFLTYFQNEAQLEKSRLLSDRFSAERPKGSFSTLEIQRTEQGDSAMYLCASSPRSIVDHFFGPGTRLTVL.

The chain links TRBV4-1 to TRBJ1-4; D not resolved. The CDR3 has 15 residues. Germline loops: CDR1 MGHRA, CDR2 YSYEKL. Trimming shortened V by 6 bases and J by 3 bases, and 14 bases separated the two germline ends. CDR3 sequence reads: CASRPVGVANEKLFF. CDR3 sequence (DNA): TGCGCCAGCAGACCCGTCGGGGTCGCTAATGAAAAACTGTTTTTT.

The chain combines TRBV28 with TRBJ1-2, with TRBD1 as a possible D gene (5 bases). Trimming took off 5 bases at V and 4 bases at J, with 20 bases between the two ends. CDR3 size: 16 residues. Germline CDR1 reads MDHEN; CDR2 reads SYDVKM. CDR3 DNA sequence: TGTGCCAGCAGTAATCCCCCCAGGGTCGGGCCCTATGGCTACACCTTC. Translated, it gives CASSNPPRVGPYGYTF.

This chain connects TRBV6-2 or TRBV6-3 to TRBJ2-5, with D maybe TRBD1 (6 bases). Trimming removed 0 bases at V and 0 bases at J, with 8 bases between. This CDR3 spans 15 amino acids. From germline, CDR1 is MNHEY and CDR2 SVGEGT. The CDR3 sequence is CASSYSRQDQETQYF. In DNA form, the CDR3 reads TGTGCCAGCAGTTACTCAAGACAGGACCAAGAGACCCAGTACTTC.

The rearrangement uses TRBV2 and TRBJ1-2; D call uncertain. The germline V gene has CDR1 SNHLY and CDR2 FYNNEI. V was trimmed by 6 bases and J by 2 bases, leaving 4 bases between them. The CDR3 is made up of 11 amino acids. CDR3 DNA: TGTGCCAGCAGAGTGAACTATGGCTACACCTTC. It codes for CASRVNYGYTF.

The rearrangement joins TRBV11-2 to TRBJ2-7; TRBD2 agrees at 10 bases. Germline loops: CDR1 SGHAT, CDR2 FQNNGV. This CDR3 spans 15 amino acids. The J segment lost 0 bases and the V segment lost 2 bases, leaving 1 base of the junction unmatched. In DNA, the CDR3 is TGTGCCAGCAGCTTAACTAGCGGGACCTCCTACGAGCAGTACTTC. This gives the protein CASSLTSGTSYEQYF.

This clone has just one count. This sequence joins TRBV11-2 and TRBJ2-7, with D unresolved. This CDR3 region has 13 residues. Germline CDR1 is SGHAT and CDR2 is FQNNGV. V was clipped by 3 bases and J by 0 bases, with 6 bases between them. CDR3 region: CASSFGDSYEQYF. The CDR3 coding sequence is TGTGCCAGCAGCTTTGGCGACTCCTACGAGCAGTACTTC.

The CDR3 DNA reads as TGCGCCAGCAGTGACCCCGCACGGGGTACTGAAGCTTTCTTT. Residues: CASSDPARGTEAFF. This chain links TRBV10-1 with TRBJ1-1; D ambiguous. The CDR3 is made up of 14 amino acids. V dropped 3 bases and J dropped 5 bases, with 13 bases sitting between them. CDR1 is WNHNN and CDR2 is SYGVQD in the germline V gene (reference sequence).

The chain links TRBV4-1 to TRBJ2-7, with 12 bases fitting TRBD1. The CDR3 runs 16 residues. The germline gives CDR1 MGHRA, CDR2 YSYEKL. The junction had 6 bases not matched to a gene; V was cut back by 1 base and J by 5 bases. This chain's CDR3 is CASSQVTGQGANEQYF. The CDR3 DNA follows: TGCGCCAGCAGCCAAGTGACGGGACAGGGGGCTAACGAGCAGTACTTC.

The chain has TRBV5-1 and TRBJ2-1; 9 positions match TRBD1. This CDR3 has 15 residues. CDR1 and CDR2 (germline): SGHRS, YFSETQ. V dropped 4 bases and J dropped 2; count of bases not matched to a gene: 4. CDR3 residues: CASSTGQGPYNEQFF. The CDR3 bases are TGCGCCAGCAGCACCGGACAGGGGCCCTACAATGAGCAGTTCTTC.

The chain employs TRBV6-5 and TRBJ1-1; D not resolved. The CDR3 loop spans 13 amino acids. Germline V CDR1 and CDR2: MNHEY, SVGAGI. V was cut by 6 bases and J by 2 bases, with 10 bases left in between. The CDR3 here is CASSRLGNTEAFF. CDR3 DNA: TGTGCCAGCAGCCGCCTCGGTAACACTGAAGCTTTCTTT.

The chain joins TRBV7-2 to TRBJ1-6, with D maybe TRBD1 (6 bases). Between the trimmed V and J ends, which lost 6 bases and 9 bases, there was a span of 15 bases. The CDR3 totals 14 residues. The germline V gene has CDR1 SGHTA and CDR2 FQGNSA. CDR3 region: CASRGAVSGSPLHF. The CDR3 nucleotides read TGTGCCAGCAGGGGGGCGGTTTCGGGTTCACCCCTCCACTTT.

V usage is TRBV6-5 and J usage is TRBJ1-1; maybe TRBD1 (6 bases). Germline loops: CDR1 MNHEY, CDR2 SVGAGI. Trimming removed 5 bases from V and 1 base from J, with 8 bases in between. The CDR3 has 13 amino acids. CDR3 sequence reads: CASSTGQNTEAFF. DNA for the CDR3: TGTGCCAGCAGTACGGGACAGAACACTGAAGCTTTCTTT.

This clone was seen a single time. This rearrangement joins TRBV11-3 to TRBJ2-1; 7 bases agree with TRBD2. This CDR3 is 15 amino acids long. Germline V lookup: CDR1 SGHNT, CDR2 YENEEA. Germline trimming cut 5 bases from V and 2 bases from J; bases unmatched to any gene: 6. DNA of the CDR3: TGTGCCAGCAGCCCCCTGAGCGGGGCCTACAATGAGCAGTTCTTC. Translated: CASSPLSGAYNEQFF.

The chain joins TRBV5-1 to TRBJ2-5, with D possibly being TRBD2 (6 bases). This CDR3 region has 14 residues. V gave up 0 bases and J gave up 4 bases, with 10 bases separating them. From germline, CDR1 is SGHRS and CDR2 YFSETQ. CDR3 in amino acids: CASSLGTGGETQYF. The CDR3 DNA reads as TGCGCCAGCAGCTTGGGGACCGGGGGAGAGACCCAGTACTTC.

The chain couples TRBV11-3 to TRBJ2-5; 9 bases align to TRBD2. Trimming at V came to 5 bases and at J to 4 bases, leaving 11 bases not matched to a gene. The CDR3 loop spans 16 amino acids. Germline loops: CDR1 SGHNT, CDR2 YENEEA. The CDR3: CASSRPKTSGGETQYF. CDR3 bases: TGTGCCAGCAGCCGTCCGAAGACTAGCGGTGGAGAGACCCAGTACTTC. The full variable domain, with the rest looked up from reference TRBV11-3 and TRBJ2-5, is EAGVVQSPRYKIIEKKQPVAFWCNPISGHNTLYWYLQNLGQGPELLIRYENEEAVDDSQLPKDRFSAERLKGVDSTLKIQPAELGDSAVYLCASSRPKTSGGETQYFGPGTRLLVL.

The chain has TRBV13 and TRBJ1-1; D is ambiguous. This CDR3 contains 14 residues. Looked up from germline, CDR1 is PRHDT and CDR2 is FYEKMQ (reference sequence). V was cut by 0 bases and J by 1 base, with 6 bases left in between. CDR3 in amino acids: CASSLGRGNTEAFF. The CDR3 DNA reads as TGTGCCAGCAGCTTAGGCCGGGGGAACACTGAAGCTTTCTTT.

The gene calls are TRBV20-1 and TRBJ2-7, with 7 bases matching TRBD1. This CDR3 is 11 amino acids long. In germline, CDR1 is DFQATT, CDR2 SNEGSKA (reference sequence). Trimming cost V 5 bases and J 4 bases; bases outside gene matches: 2. The CDR3 region is CSAETGYEQYF. CDR3 DNA sequence: TGCAGTGCTGAGACAGGGTACGAGCAGTACTTC.

The chain combines TRBV4-1 with TRBJ2-7; 7 bases fit TRBD1. Trimming at V came to 4 bases and at J to 2 bases, leaving 5 bases not matched to a gene. The CDR3 is 14 amino acids. Germline CDR1 and CDR2: MGHRA and YSYEKL. The CDR3 coding sequence is TGCGCCAGCAGCCCCCTGACAGGGCCCTACGAGCAGTACTTC. It is translated as CASSPLTGPYEQYF.